These 27 T cell receptor beta chains were all obtained from the same sample, sequenced in a study of blood T cell repertoires in COVID-19 (dated by TCRdb to the early 2020s). Library preparation employed the immunoSEQ multiplex PCR assay. TCRdb provides this immuneACCESS table in a form limited to in-frame rearrangements. Some clones are lacking; in checked studies, under half of them reflect an unresolved V gene, and why the rest are absent is not known. The sample data list around 190,000 clones, and roughly 85% of these were observed just once. The ten largest clones capture less than 5.5% of the sample. Sequencing used peripheral blood. Receptors originate from a woman aged 80 or over with acute or convalescent COVID-19.

CDR3: CASSSKTSGRTDTQYF. The CDR3 nucleotides are TGTGCCAGCAGCTCGAAGACTAGCGGACGAACAGATACGCAGTATTTT. The rearrangement joins TRBV5-4 to TRBJ2-3; 9 nucleotides align to TRBD2. CDR1 and CDR2 from the germline V gene are SGHNT and YYREEE (reference sequence). V shed 3 bases, J shed 3 bases, and the junction held 8 bases outside the gene matches. This CDR3 comprises 16 residues. Drawing the rest from reference TRBV5-4 and TRBJ2-3, the complete variable domain is ETGVTQSPTHLIKTRGQQVTLRCSSQSGHNTVSWYQQALGQGPQFIFQYYREEENGRGNFPPRFSGLQFPNYSSELNVNALELDDSALYLCASSSKTSGRTDTQYFGPGTRLTVL.

This chain joins TRBV20-1 and TRBJ2-7; TRBD2 aligns across 10 bases. Germline CDR1 DFQATT, CDR2 SNEGSKA (reference sequence). Trimming cost V 3 bases and J 0 bases; bases outside gene matches: 5. The CDR3 has 15 residues. CDR3 DNA: TGCAGTGCTAGTGGGGGACTAGCGTACTCCTACGAGCAGTACTTC. This encodes CSASGGLAYSYEQYF.

This clone was picked up a small number of times. The CDR3 region has the DNA TGCGCCAGCACCATTAACCGGGAAGATTCACCCCTCCACTTT. Translation gives CASTINREDSPLHF. The chain carries TRBV5-1 and TRBJ1-6; D gene ambiguous. CDR1 is SGHRS, CDR2 YFSETQ, per germline. The V end lost 6 bases, the J end lost 8 bases, and 15 bases lay between the germline ends. The CDR3 totals 14 residues.

This clone was found once. The chain carries TRBV20-1 and TRBJ2-5; D possibly corresponds to TRBD1 (5 bases). Germline CDR1 and CDR2: DFQATT and SNEGSKA (reference sequence). The CDR3 covers 12 residues. V was trimmed by 3 bases and J by 7 bases, leaving 12 bases between them. The CDR3 region is CSASSRVRTQYF. The DNA of the CDR3 is TGCAGTGCTAGTAGCAGGGTCCGGACCCAGTACTTC.

The rearrangement uses TRBV4-1 and TRBJ2-1; 7 bases agree with TRBD2. The J segment lost 3 bases and the V segment lost 4 bases, leaving 9 bases of the junction unmatched. Germline loops: CDR1 MGHRA, CDR2 YSYEKL. This CDR3 is 16 amino acids long. DNA for the CDR3: TGCGCCAGCAGCCGAAAGGGACTACAGGACTACAATGAGCAGTTCTTC. Residues: CASSRKGLQDYNEQFF.

The table lists this clone with a count of one. CDR3 amino acids: CASSLSPGGGLYEQYF. The CDR3 region has the DNA TGTGCCAGCAGTTTATCCCCCGGTGGAGGGCTCTACGAGCAGTACTTC. The chain combines TRBV27 with TRBJ2-7, with D possibly TRBD2 on 6 matching bases. Per germline, CDR1 MNHEY and CDR2 SMNVEV (reference sequence). The CDR3 consists of 16 residues. V dropped 0 bases and J dropped 3 bases, with 15 bases sitting between them.

The gene calls are TRBV24-1 and TRBJ1-1, with D tentatively TRBD1 (5 bases). Germline CDR1 reads KGHDR; CDR2 reads SFDVKD. This CDR3 region has 13 residues. With 3 bases removed from V and 1 base from J, the gap between germline ends came to 5 bases. The CDR3 nucleotides read TGTGCCACCAGTGATAGGGGGAACACTGAAGCTTTCTTT. It yields the protein CATSDRGNTEAFF.

The V and J genes are TRBV24-1 and TRBJ1-1; D not resolved. The CDR3 is 14 residues long. Germline V lookup: CDR1 KGHDR, CDR2 SFDVKD. Trimming took 4 bases from V and 6 from J, leaving 14 bases between them. In DNA form, the CDR3 reads TGTGCCACCAGTGACTTCGGGGATTCGGCTGAAGCTTTCTTT. It is translated as CATSDFGDSAEAFF.

The chain recombines TRBV9 with TRBJ1-2; maybe TRBD1 (5 bases). Per germline, CDR1 SGDLS and CDR2 YYNGEE. The V end was cut by 3 bases, the J end by 2 bases, with 17 bases between. CDR3 length: 16 residues. The CDR3 region has the DNA TGTGCCAGCAGCGCAGGGTCATGGAGGGCAAACTATGGCTACACCTTC. Its translation is CASSAGSWRANYGYTF. The full variable domain, completed using reference TRBV9 and TRBJ1-2, is DSGVTQTPKHLITATGQRVTLRCSPRSGDLSVYWYQQSLDQGLQFLIQYYNGEERAKGNILERFSAQQFPDLHSELNLSSLELGDSALYFCASSAGSWRANYGYTFGSGTRLTVV.

This clone occurred once. V and J are TRBV4-3 and TRBJ2-3; D is perhaps TRBD2 (6 bases). The CDR3 has 17 residues. The germline V and J ends were trimmed by 1 base and 2 bases, with 16 bases remaining between them. Germline V lookup: CDR1 LGHNA, CDR2 YSLEER. CDR3 nucleotide sequence: TGCGCCAGCAGCCAAGTTCCAGGAGCGGGCTACACAGATACGCAGTATTTT. Residues: CASSQVPGAGYTDTQYF.

The genes are TRBV27 and TRBJ1-4, with D perhaps TRBD1 (5 bases). Germline CDR1 reads MNHEY; CDR2 reads SMNVEV (reference sequence). The V end lost 1 base, the J end lost 0 bases, and 21 bases lay between the germline ends. The CDR3 sequence is 20 residues long. CDR3 in DNA: TGTGCCAGCAGTTTATGGTCAGTCGGGGGAGGGAGTGCAACTAATGAAAAACTGTTTTTT. This gives the protein CASSLWSVGGGSATNEKLFF.

V gene TRBV2 combines with J gene TRBJ2-3; 12 bases map to TRBD1. V lost 6 bases, J lost 10 bases, and 5 bases stayed unmatched. The CDR3 is made up of 13 amino acids. Germline V gene sequence: CDR1 SNHLY, CDR2 FYNNEI. The chain's CDR3 is CASSLGTGGAQYF. The CDR3 coding sequence is TGTGCCAGCAGCCTAGGGACAGGGGGCGCGCAGTATTTT. Looking up the rest from reference TRBV2 and TRBJ2-3 gives the full variable domain: EPEVTQTPSHQVTQMGQEVILRCVPISNHLYFYWYRQILGQKVEFLVSFYNNEISEKSEIFDDQFSVERPDGSNFTLKIRSTKLEDSAMYFCASSLGTGGAQYFGPGTRLTVL.

This clone was counted a single time. This sequence joins TRBV15 and TRBJ1-2; 8 bases fit TRBD1. In germline, CDR1 is LNHNV, CDR2 YYDKDF (reference sequence). Trimming at V came to 0 bases and at J to 8 bases, leaving 11 bases not matched to a gene. The CDR3 spans 16 residues. The CDR3 region has the DNA TGTGCCACCAGCAGAGATCCGGCAGGGGGCGCGAAGGGCTACACCTTC. Its protein product is CATSRDPAGGAKGYTF.

V usage is TRBV7-8 and J usage is TRBJ2-5; 9 nucleotides align to TRBD2. V lost 1 base, J lost 7 bases, and 7 bases stayed unmatched. CDR3 length equals 15 residues. In germline, CDR1 is SGHVS, CDR2 FQNEAQ. The CDR3 loop is CASSLGGRALGTQYF. CDR3 coding DNA: TGTGCCAGCAGCTTAGGCGGGAGGGCCCTCGGGACCCAGTACTTC. The full variable domain, completed using reference TRBV7-8 and TRBJ2-5, is GAGVSQSPRYKVAKRGQDVALRCDPISGHVSLFWYQQALGQGPEFLTYFQNEAQLDKSGLPSDRFFAERPEGSVSTLKIQRTQQEDSAVYLCASSLGGRALGTQYFGPGTRLLVL.

The chain links TRBV6-5 to TRBJ1-2, with D tentatively TRBD1 (5 bases). CDR1 is MNHEY, CDR2 SVGAGI, per germline. This CDR3 spans 12 amino acids. Trimming took 7 bases from V and 5 from J, leaving 11 bases between them. The CDR3 coding sequence is TGTGCCAGCATTTCAGGGCCATATGGCTACACCTTC. Protein: CASISGPYGYTF.

This rearrangement joins TRBV18 to TRBJ1-3, with 8 positions matching TRBD1. The CDR3 is made up of 15 amino acids. V lost 6 bases and J lost 4; bases outside the gene matches: 8. The germline gives CDR1 KGHSH, CDR2 LQKENI. The DNA for the CDR3 is TGTGCCAGCTCCGAGCAGGGGGCACTCGGAAACACCATATATTTT. Residues: CASSEQGALGNTIYF.

The chain is built from TRBV18 and TRBJ2-7, with 9 bases that match TRBD2. The ends lost 4 bases at V and 3 bases at J; junction bases unmatched: 7. Germline lookup yields CDR1 KGHSH and CDR2 LQKENI. This CDR3 has 15 amino acids. The CDR3 is CASSLRLAADYEQYF. The CDR3 DNA reads TGTGCCAGCTCACTCCGACTAGCGGCCGACTACGAGCAGTACTTC.

The table lists this clone with a count of one. This chain uses TRBV27 with TRBJ2-3, with 8 positions matching TRBD1. This CDR3 spans 14 amino acids. V dropped 8 bases and J dropped 6; count of bases not matched to a gene: 10. Germline V gives CDR1 MNHEY, CDR2 SMNVEV (reference sequence). Here the CDR3 reads CASSGTGTGDTQYF. CDR3 DNA sequence: TGTGCCAGCTCCGGGACAGGCACTGGGGATACGCAGTATTTT.

The chain is built from TRBV10-3 and TRBJ1-1, with 8 nucleotides matching TRBD1. Germline lookup yields CDR1 ENHRY and CDR2 SYGVKD. The CDR3 consists of 12 residues. Trimming at V came to 10 bases and at J to 5 bases, leaving 6 bases not matched to a gene. CDR3 coding DNA: TGTGCCACCGGACAGGGAACGACTGAAGCTTTCTTT. The encoded protein is CATGQGTTEAFF.

This chain connects TRBV5-1 to TRBJ2-2; maybe TRBD1 (6 bases). Germline CDR1 is SGHRS and CDR2 is YFSETQ. The V end lost 2 bases, the J end lost 10 bases, and 12 bases lay between the germline ends. This CDR3 has 13 residues. The CDR3: CASSLGQPEELFF. In nucleotides, the CDR3 is TGCGCCAGCAGCTTAGGACAGCCTGAGGAGCTGTTTTTT.

V gene TRBV27 combines with J gene TRBJ1-5, with 10 positions matching TRBD1. V was clipped by 6 bases and J by 3 bases; unmatched bases: 11. This CDR3 has 17 amino acids. CDR1 is MNHEY, CDR2 SMNVEV, per germline (reference sequence). Here the CDR3 reads CASRNRDRGPLNQPQHF. The DNA for the CDR3 is TGTGCCAGCAGAAACCGGGACAGGGGACCTCTCAATCAGCCCCAGCATTTT.

This rearrangement joins TRBV4-1 to TRBJ1-1, with a weak D call TRBD1 (5 bases). The CDR3 runs to 16 residues. Germline V gene sequence: CDR1 MGHRA, CDR2 YSYEKL. Between the trimmed V and J ends, which lost 1 base and 4 bases, there was a span of 16 bases. CDR3 residues: CASSQGPGRGGTEAFF. For the CDR3, the DNA is TGCGCCAGCAGCCAAGGACCAGGGAGGGGAGGCACTGAAGCTTTCTTT.

J is TRBJ1-3 and V is TRBV28, with TRBD1 matching 9 bases. CDR1 and CDR2 (germline): MDHEN, SYDVKM. The CDR3 is 15 residues long. Unmatched junction bases numbered 6, after V lost 6 bases and J lost 3 bases. CDR3 protein: CASRQQGADGNTIYF. The CDR3 DNA sequence: TGTGCCAGCAGGCAACAGGGGGCTGATGGAAACACCATATATTTT.

The chain links TRBV10-3 to TRBJ2-7, with 10 bases fitting TRBD1. The germline V gene encodes CDR1 ENHRY and CDR2 SYGVKD. The CDR3 covers 12 residues. V shed 7 bases, J shed 9 bases, and the junction held 6 bases outside the gene matches. The CDR3 spells CAITGDRGRQYF. DNA for the CDR3: TGTGCCATCACGGGTGACAGGGGGCGGCAGTACTTC.

The genes are TRBV6-2 or TRBV6-3 and TRBJ1-3, with 8 bases identical to TRBD1. V shed 2 bases, J shed 3 bases, and the junction held 3 bases outside the gene matches. CDR3 length: 15 amino acids. From germline, CDR1 is MNHEY and CDR2 SVGEGT. The chain's CDR3 is CASSYRDRIGNTIYF. The DNA of the CDR3 is TGTGCCAGCAGTTACCGGGACAGGATTGGAAACACCATATATTTT.

The V and J genes are TRBV5-1 and TRBJ2-2; 8 bases match TRBD1. CDR3 length: 15 residues. The V segment lost 4 bases and the J segment 2 bases; nucleotides outside the gene matches: 4. Per the germline V gene, CDR1 is SGHRS and CDR2 is YFSETQ. CDR3 bases: TGCGCCAGCAGCCCCGGACAGGGAAACACCGGGGAGCTGTTTTTT. This encodes CASSPGQGNTGELFF.

This clone has just one count. V is TRBV28 and J is TRBJ1-2; a weak D match, TRBD1 (5 bases). This CDR3 contains 12 residues. In germline, CDR1 is MDHEN, CDR2 SYDVKM. The V end lost 7 bases, the J end lost 8 bases, and 14 bases lay between the germline ends. The DNA of the CDR3 is TGTGCCAGCAAGGCAGGGTGGGAAGGCTACACCTTC. Protein sequence: CASKAGWEGYTF.